The clone carrying this T cell receptor (beta chain) was counted at least ten times. Antigen unknown. Method: immunoSEQ multiplex PCR; TCRdb's copy keeps in-frame clones and lacks some. Of hundreds of thousands of clones listed, more than 70% are singletons. This sample was included in a study of shared clonotypes between healthy human individuals. Study-level background: For every donor, three CD4 naive, three CD4 memory, two CD8 naive and one CD8 memory plates were used.

Losses at the gene ends were 2 bases for V and 12 bases for J; bases not matched to a gene: 11. The CDR3 contains 14 residues. Germline V gene data show CDR1 as SGHDN and CDR2 as FVKESK. Study results and caveats: Sampling covered nothing but blood. Tissue TCR repertoires likely differ from those found in blood. Around 5% was the fraction of naive CD4 clonotypes found shared across a few donors.

What was sequenced was memory CD4+ T cells sorted from blood. Stated subset: CD45RA-negative fraction. The chain joins TRBV14 to TRBJ2-3; 7 bases fit TRBD2. The clonotype comes from a woman aged 25 to 39 in good health. CDR3: CASSQTGGRNLQYF. The CDR3 DNA reads as TGTGCCAGCAGCCAAACCGGGGGGAGGAACCTACAGTATTTT.